This T cell receptor beta chain was observed in a study of blood T cells in healthy people across ages. A J-beta primer mix and a sample-barcoded 5' primer were used in a second PCR of about 7 to 11 cycles. No fewer than 2.5 million CDR3-containing paired-end reads came from each sample. A single record per CDR3 protein comes from TCRdb applying MiXCR to the 5' RACE reads. Among some 700,000 distinct CDR3 sequences listed, about a fifth were seen once. Trimming cost V 7 bases and J 4 bases, with 8 bases left between them. This CDR3 spans 12 amino acids. The specimen was blood. The rearrangement joins TRBV12-3 or TRBV12-4 to TRBJ1-5, with no clear D. This receptor was taken from a man aged 70-80 years in good health. The CDR3 nucleotides are TGTGCCAGCACCGACGGGAATCAGCCCCAGCATTTT. Its protein product is CASTDGNQPQHF.